The 25 T cell receptor beta chains below were found in one sample sequenced in a study of blood T cell repertoires in COVID-19. Profiling relied on immunoSEQ multiplex PCR, and the TCRdb table lists in-frame clones only, not all of them. This sample yields 250,000 to 300,000 clones, of which 89% are seen a single time; 1.5% to 2% belongs to the top ten. Sequenced input: PBMCs or T cells enriched from blood (not recorded which). Every receptor here comes from a woman between 55 and 75 years old who had recovered from COVID-19.

The V and J genes are TRBV18 and TRBJ2-7; TRBD1 matches at 8 bases. Germline CDR1 and CDR2: KGHSH and LQKENI. The CDR3 runs to 15 residues. V lost 6 bases, J lost 3 bases, and 10 bases stayed unmatched. The CDR3 reads CASSPRQGSNYEQYF. For the CDR3, the DNA is TGTGCCAGCTCGCCAAGACAGGGGTCAAACTACGAGCAGTACTTC.

The genes are TRBV21-1 and TRBJ1-1; TRBD1 reflects the table's D call only, with no check against the DNA. TRBV21-1 is a pseudogene. CDR3 length equals 13 residues. The CDR3 is CASETGDDTEAFF. The CDR3 DNA reads TGTGCCAGTGAGACAGGGGATGACACTGAAGCTTTCTTT.

The chain has TRBV7-6 and TRBJ2-7; no reliable D call. The CDR3 spans 13 residues. Germline loops: CDR1 SGHVS, CDR2 FNYEAQ. V was cut by 4 bases and J by 2 bases, with 9 bases left in between. CDR3 DNA: TGTGCCAGCAGCTCCTACCTCACCTACGAGCAGTACTTC. Translation gives CASSSYLTYEQYF.

The chain has TRBV6-5 and TRBJ1-5; 8 bases align to TRBD1. This CDR3 contains 14 residues. The V gene end was trimmed by 8 bases and the J gene end by 6 bases; junction bases not matched to a gene: 9. Germline loops: CDR1 MNHEY, CDR2 SVGAGI. CDR3 in DNA: TGTGCCAGCCTTTCCGGACAGGGTAGTCAGCCCCAGCATTTT. This sequence encodes CASLSGQGSQPQHF.

The rearrangement links TRBV6-5 to TRBJ1-1; D not certain. Germline CDR1 is MNHEY and CDR2 is SVGAGI. V was cut by 7 bases and J by 7 bases, with 13 bases left in between. This CDR3 has 12 amino acids. The CDR3 DNA follows: TGTGCCAGCAACTCCTTCTTTCGTGAAGCTTTCTTT. Encoded protein: CASNSFFREAFF.

CDR3 sequence reads: CASSLRDRVDSPLHF. Written as DNA, the CDR3 is TGTGCCAGCAGCTTAAGGGACAGGGTGGATTCACCCCTCCACTTT. The chain is built from TRBV7-9 and TRBJ1-6; 9 bases fit TRBD1. Germline-derived CDR1 and CDR2 are SEHNR and FQNEAQ (reference sequence). There are 15 residues in the CDR3. J gave up 8 bases and V 2 bases, and 4 bases lay outside the gene matches.

The genes are TRBV19 and TRBJ2-4; the match to TRBD1 covers 7 bases. Germline V gene data show CDR1 as LNHDA and CDR2 as SQIVND (reference sequence). The CDR3 totals 14 residues. With 4 bases clipped from V and 8 bases from J, the junction kept 8 bases outside the gene matches. CDR3 sequence reads: CASSTGGQIHIQYF. The CDR3 bases are TGTGCCAGTAGTACAGGGGGTCAAATACACATTCAGTACTTC.

The J gene is TRBJ2-7, the V gene TRBV5-1, with D tentatively TRBD2 (6 bases). V was trimmed by 0 bases and J by 5 bases, leaving 6 bases between them. There are 12 residues in the CDR3. Per germline, CDR1 SGHRS and CDR2 YFSETQ. As DNA, the CDR3 is TGCGCCAGCAGCTTGGGGGAGGACGAGCAGTACTTC. Its translation: CASSLGEDEQYF. The full variable domain, completed using reference TRBV5-1 and TRBJ2-7, is KAGVTQTPRYLIKTRGQQVTLSCSPISGHRSVSWYQQTPGQGLQFLFEYFSETQRNKGNFPGRFSGRQFSNSRSEMNVSTLELGDSALYLCASSLGEDEQYFGPGTRLTVT.

This chain joins TRBV27 and TRBJ1-2, with D possibly being TRBD1 (6 bases). V was clipped by 6 bases and J by 10 bases, with 18 bases between them. The V gene's germline CDR1 is MNHEY and CDR2 SMNVEV (reference sequence). This CDR3 region has 13 residues. The CDR3 DNA follows: TGTGCCAGCAGCCTAATAGGGACAATGGACTACACCTTC. This encodes CASSLIGTMDYTF.

The chain recombines TRBV24-1 with TRBJ1-5, with 7 bases fitting TRBD1. The germline gives CDR1 KGHDR, CDR2 SFDVKD. This CDR3 spans 16 amino acids. The trim removed 1 base at V and 9 bases at J, leaving 11 bases unmatched. CDR3 sequence: CATSDLKRGLIRPQHF. CDR3 nucleotide sequence: TGTGCCACCAGTGATTTAAAAAGGGGGCTTATTCGGCCCCAGCATTTT.

The sample holds one count of this clone. The chain's CDR3 is CASGTSLAGEANEQFF. The CDR3 coding sequence is TGTGCTAGTGGTACCTCCCTAGCGGGAGAAGCCAATGAGCAGTTCTTC. The chain employs TRBV12-5 and TRBJ2-1; TRBD2 aligns across 10 bases. The germline V gene has CDR1 LGHNT and CDR2 FRNRAP. The CDR3 spans 16 residues. The V segment lost 5 bases and the J segment 6 bases; nucleotides outside the gene matches: 10. The variable domain in full, with the rest retrieved from reference TRBV12-5 and TRBJ2-1, is DARVTQTPRHKVTEMGQEVTMRCQPILGHNTVFWYRQTMMQGLELLAYFRNRAPLDDSGMPKDRFSAEMPDATLATLKIQPSEPRDSAVYFCASGTSLAGEANEQFFGPGTRLTVL.

V usage is TRBV29-1 and J usage is TRBJ2-1; a possible D gene is TRBD2 (6 bases). Trimming left V 0 bases short and J 2 bases short, with 23 bases between. The CDR3 sequence is 19 residues long. Germline V gene data show CDR1 as SQVTM and CDR2 as ANQGSEA. CDR3 DNA sequence: TGCAGCGTTGAAGAGGGGTATTGGAGGGCTAGCCAGCCCTACAATGAGCAGTTCTTC. Translation: CSVEEGYWRASQPYNEQFF.

The chain recombines TRBV5-4 with TRBJ1-1, with TRBD1 identical over 7 bases. Germline assignment: CDR1 SGHNT and CDR2 YYREEE (reference sequence). V lost 4 bases and J lost 3; bases outside the gene matches: 9. The CDR3 is 15 amino acids. CDR3 nucleotide sequence: TGTGCCAGCAGCACCTTAGGGGGCATGTACACTGAAGCTTTCTTT. Its protein is CASSTLGGMYTEAFF.

This sequence joins TRBV5-1 and TRBJ1-4; D is unresolved. V was trimmed by 5 bases and J by 4 bases, leaving 15 bases between them. Germline values: CDR1 SGHRS, CDR2 YFSETQ. This CDR3 region has 15 residues. CDR3 residues: CASRPFFGGNEKLFF. CDR3 bases: TGCGCCAGCAGGCCGTTTTTTGGAGGTAATGAAAAACTGTTTTTT.

This clone was seen once. The CDR3 nucleotides are TGCGCCAGCAGCTTCCACGCCCCGGCTAATGAAAAACTGTTTTTT. Translation: CASSFHAPANEKLFF. The chain uses TRBV5-1 and TRBJ1-4; D gene ambiguous. Germline assignment: CDR1 SGHRS and CDR2 YFSETQ. The length of the CDR3 is 15 residues. Between the trimmed V and J ends, which lost 2 bases and 3 bases, there was a span of 11 bases.

The rearrangement joins TRBV24-1 to TRBJ2-7, with D possibly matching TRBD2 (5 bases). Looked up from germline, CDR1 is KGHDR and CDR2 is SFDVKD. The CDR3 consists of 13 residues. V shed 3 bases and J shed 3 bases, with 8 bases lying between them. The CDR3 spells CATSDGGRYEQYF. For the CDR3, the DNA is TGTGCCACCAGTGATGGAGGACGCTACGAGCAGTACTTC.

V is TRBV5-1 and J is TRBJ2-2; perhaps TRBD2 as D (5 bases). Germline CDR1 reads SGHRS; CDR2 reads YFSETQ. This CDR3 is built from 15 residues. Trimming pared 0 bases from V and 2 bases from J, leaving 8 bases between. The CDR3 sequence is CASSLDGINTGELFF. The DNA of the CDR3 is TGCGCCAGCAGCTTGGACGGGATCAACACCGGGGAGCTGTTTTTT.

The rearrangement links TRBV2 to TRBJ2-2; 7 bases align to TRBD2. Germline V CDR1 and CDR2: SNHLY, FYNNEI. The CDR3 sequence is 17 residues long. Germline trimming cut 6 bases from V and 4 bases from J; bases unmatched to any gene: 14. CDR3 in DNA: TGTGCCAGCAGAACCTCGGTCAGCGGGATACGCACCGGGGAGCTGTTTTTT. It translates to CASRTSVSGIRTGELFF.

The chain uses TRBV6-4 and TRBJ1-5, with 10 bases that match TRBD1. J lost 6 bases, V lost 4 bases, and 6 bases had no gene match. The CDR3 covers 15 residues. Germline-derived CDR1 and CDR2 are MRHNA and SNTAGT. CDR3 nucleotides: TGTGCCAGCAGTGCTCCGGGACAGGGGAGTCAGCCCCAGCATTTT. It codes for CASSAPGQGSQPQHF.

V gene TRBV7-9 combines with J gene TRBJ2-7, with a weak D call TRBD2 (5 bases). The CDR3 runs to 17 residues. V lost 2 bases and J 0 bases, leaving 17 bases between the germline ends. The germline V gene encodes CDR1 SEHNR and CDR2 FQNEAQ (reference sequence). The CDR3 region is CASSLYVSGISSYEQYF. The CDR3 nucleotides are TGTGCCAGCAGCTTATATGTATCGGGGATAAGCTCCTACGAGCAGTACTTC.

The chain carries TRBV29-1 and TRBJ2-7, with 9 bases fitting TRBD1. Germline CDR1 SQVTM, CDR2 ANQGSEA. V lost 7 bases, J lost 3 bases, and 7 bases stayed unmatched. The CDR3 has 13 amino acids. The CDR3 sequence: CSARGTGRYEQYF. The CDR3 region has the DNA TGCAGCGCGAGAGGGACAGGGCGCTACGAGCAGTACTTC.

This chain connects TRBV19 to TRBJ1-2; D gene ambiguous. Germline assignment: CDR1 LNHDA and CDR2 SQIVND (reference sequence). CDR3 size: 15 residues. V gave up 5 bases and J gave up 4 bases, with 17 bases separating them. The CDR3 DNA reads as TGTGCCAGTAGTCCCGTCGTGATCAGCGGCTATGGCTACACCTTC. As protein: CASSPVVISGYGYTF.

In its sample, this clone was seen once. The chain recombines TRBV11-2 with TRBJ2-3, with 8 positions matching TRBD2. The CDR3 consists of 17 residues. J was trimmed by 4 bases and V by 5 bases; bases with no gene match: 14. Germline V CDR1 and CDR2: SGHAT, FQNNGV. CDR3 in amino acids: CASSPRASSGRADTQYF. CDR3 nucleotides: TGTGCCAGCAGCCCGAGGGCCTCTAGCGGGCGGGCAGATACGCAGTATTTT.

CDR3 sequence: CASSLASGPGGAEAFF. The CDR3 coding sequence is TGTGCCAGCAGCTTAGCTTCCGGCCCGGGAGGCGCTGAAGCTTTCTTT. J is TRBJ1-1 and V is TRBV7-9; D gene uncertain. The CDR3 is 16 residues long. V gave up 0 bases and J gave up 6 bases, with 17 bases separating them. Germline CDR1 SEHNR, CDR2 FQNEAQ (reference sequence).

The chain has TRBV11-2 and TRBJ1-6; a weak D match, TRBD1 (6 bases). The germline gives CDR1 SGHAT, CDR2 FQNNGV. Trimming shortened V by 5 bases and J by 7 bases, and 15 bases separated the two germline ends. There are 15 residues in the CDR3. CDR3 DNA sequence: TGTGCCAGCAGCCGTCAGGGGAACGACAATTCACCCCTCCACTTT. It translates to CASSRQGNDNSPLHF.